These T cell receptor beta chains were read from a single sample in a study of cytomegalovirus exposure and HLA in healthy donors. Produced via immunoSEQ multiplex PCR; TCRdb's table is partial and in-frame only. The sample holds 120,000 or so clones, 81% seen once. Input material: PBMCs. These receptors were obtained from a man aged 18-30 years in good health and CMV-seropositive. The CDR3 runs from the conserved cysteine through the conserved F or W.

CDR3aa | j_gene | v_gene
CASRNAGTGLGNSPLHF | TRBJ1-6 | TRBV27
CASSLRVGTLSYEQYF | TRBJ2-7 | TRBV11-2
CASSLDGGNTDTQYF | TRBJ2-3 | TRBV5-1
CASSPTADRGRLGGELFF | TRBJ2-2 | TRBV7-2
CASGDREGYEQYF | TRBJ2-7 | TRBV25-1
CASSPFRDRGKETQYF | TRBJ2-5 | TRBV7-8
CASRRGQGAYEQYF | TRBJ2-7 | TRBV7-6
CASGENSGGGYTF | TRBJ1-2 | TRBV7-9
CASSSRTPNEQYF | TRBJ2-7 | TRBV27
CAWRWAGGNTEAFF | TRBJ1-1 | TRBV30
CASSQDEEETQYF | TRBJ2-5 | TRBV4-1
CASSQVRGSSGYTF | TRBJ1-2 | TRBV14
CAWTPRGSDYGYTF | TRBJ1-2 | TRBV30
CASSVGFGQPQHF | TRBJ1-5 | TRBV9
CASSHPAQGIEQYF | TRBJ2-7 | TRBV4-1
CASTDVGRKAFF | TRBJ1-1 | TRBV6-5
CASSLETGRDTEAFF | TRBJ1-1 | TRBV7-6
CASSKQGASSYEQYF | NA | TRBV5-1
CASSLVVDRDPEQYF | TRBJ2-7 | TRBV7-2
CASGQGAGELFF | TRBJ2-2 | TRBV19
CASSRQGSSSYNEQFF | TRBJ2-1 | TRBV7-2
CASSLRASAIDYNEQFF | TRBJ2-1 | TRBV27
CASHSAGVGGANYGYTF | TRBJ1-2 | TRBV9
CAISERRTGMDGYTF | TRBJ1-2 | TRBV10-3
CASITTGFQTQYF | TRBJ2-5 | TRBV21-1
CASSLMGAVATNEKLFF | TRBJ1-4 | TRBV7-2
CASSVSGGGSNYGYTF | TRBJ1-2 | TRBV9